This T cell receptor (beta chain) was recorded in a study of T cells after yellow fever vaccination (dated by TCRdb to about 2019). Regarding the complete study: The SMART-Seq v4 Ultra Low Input RNA kit was used to prepare libraries from fractions with low cell numbers. To track T-cell clones before and after primary and booster YFV17D yellow fever vaccination, bulk TCR alpha and beta repertoires were sequenced longitudinally. Two healthy male donors made up the cohort, one aged 18 to 30 years and the other aged 30 to 40 years. Bulk PBMC replicates and cell subsets were isolated from blood drawn at multiple timepoints before and after both primary and secondary immunization. Beyond this particular receptor, the publication reports: Computational filtering was needed because FACS-sorted repertoires could contain abundant contaminating clonotypes from the bulk population. A small fraction of clonotypes showed up in both the CD4 and CD8 compartments, probably as a result of convergent recombination. Only a couple of donors were included in the study, so the extent to which the findings can be generalized is limited. After the booster, most clones that had expanded after primary vaccination were detected again (about 97% of CD4 and more than 85% of CD8), suggesting broad maintenance of memory. Compared with the primary T-cell response, the secondary T-cell response was faster but weaker, reaching its peak on day 5 rather than on day 15.

Sequencing used an Illumina NovaSeq 6000. TCR cDNA was synthesized by 5'RACE template switching, through which a universal primer site and unique molecular identifiers were introduced. cDNA synthesis was primed from both the TCR alpha and TCR beta constant segments. Two PCR steps were used to amplify libraries, with sample barcodes and sequencing adapters being added in the second step. Sequencing of libraries was done on Illumina HiSeq 2500 (2x100 bp) or NovaSeq (2x150 bp). The paper's processing steps were these. MIGEC was used to demultiplex reads and collapse the reads into UMI consensus sequences, and MiXCR was used for V(D)J alignment. Using edgeR on replicate PBMC samples, clonotypes were called vaccine-responding if FDR was below 0.01 and the log2 fold change was above 5 up to day 15. Each bulk clonotype was labeled CD4 or CD8 based on which sequenced repertoire, CD4 or CD8, contained the clonotype at higher abundance. Through fastp at Q25 and MiXCR, TCRdb rebuilt clones from the public reads, retaining in-frame beta chains. Records with the same CDR3 protein are collapsed into one entry carrying the most frequent genes and DNA. TCRdb's processing, not the authors' own work, is the source of the V and J calls. The table for this sample lists some 300,000 distinct CDR3 sequences; around 8.6% of them were counted only once. The biggest ten clones account for about 3.7% of the sample.

A few counts support this clonotype. Its antigen specificity is not known. Per-nucleotide qualities are absent, and no much larger clonotype sits a single base away. The sample's treatment or condition label, decoded: live attenuated yellow fever vaccine strain. PBMCs were isolated from peripheral blood using a standard Ficoll-Paque protocol. Dynabeads CD4 and CD8 positive selection kits were used to isolate CD4 and CD8 T-cell fractions. TriZol was used to extract RNA from bulk PBMCs, from CD4 and CD8 fractions, and from dextramer-positive and dextramer-negative fractions. In the germline V gene, CDR1 corresponds to LGHNA and CDR2 to YSLEER. V sheds 4 bases and J sheds 4 bases, leaving 16 bases between their ends. The CDR3 contains 15 residues, cysteine and phenylalanine counted. The kept DNA is CDR3 alone, 45 bases in frame from the first base.

The receptor was isolated from a man between 18 and 35 years old who received the YFV17D yellow fever vaccine. The starting material was CD4+ T cells sorted from PBMCs, obtained 5 days after the yellow fever booster vaccination. Recombination joined TRBV4-3 with TRBJ1-1; matching of 6 bases hints at TRBD1 as the D gene. The DNA reads as follows: TGCGCCAGCAGCCCTCAGGGGACGGTGTCCACTGAAGCTTTCTTT. Translated, this is CASSPQGTVSTEAFF.